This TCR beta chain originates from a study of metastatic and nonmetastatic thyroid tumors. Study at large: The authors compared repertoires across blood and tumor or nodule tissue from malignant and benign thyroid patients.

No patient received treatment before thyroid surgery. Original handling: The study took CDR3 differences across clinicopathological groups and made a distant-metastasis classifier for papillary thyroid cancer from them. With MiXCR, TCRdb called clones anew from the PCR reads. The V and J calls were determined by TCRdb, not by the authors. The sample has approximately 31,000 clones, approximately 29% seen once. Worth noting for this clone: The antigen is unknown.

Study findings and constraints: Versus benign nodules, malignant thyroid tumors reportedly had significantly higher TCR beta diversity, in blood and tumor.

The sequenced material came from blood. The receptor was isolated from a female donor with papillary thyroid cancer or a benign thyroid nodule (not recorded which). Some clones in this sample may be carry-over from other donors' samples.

The CDR3 region is CASSFQTYEQFF. DNA of the CDR3: TGTGCCAGCAGCTTCCAAACGTATGAGCAGTTCTTC. This chain connects TRBV7-9 to TRBJ2-1; D gene unclear. This CDR3 is 12 amino acids long. V was pared by 3 bases and J by 8 bases, with 8 bases between. The germline CDR1 and CDR2 sequences are SEHNR and FQNEAQ (reference sequence). Drawing the rest from reference TRBV7-9 and TRBJ2-1, the complete variable domain is DTGVSQNPRHKITKRGQNVTFRCDPISEHNRLYWYRQTLGQGPEFLTYFQNEAQLEKSRLLSDRFSAERPKGSFSTLEIQRTEQGDSAMYLCASSFQTYEQFFGPGTRLTVL.